This T cell receptor (beta chain) was documented in a study of early T cells in non-severe SARS-CoV-2 infection. Study information: Chains were not paired, and sequencing was done on bulk RNA from unsorted whole blood.

TCRdb processed the 5' RACE reads anew with MiXCR; each CDR3 protein has one entry. The sample has roughly 75,000 distinct CDR3 sequences, 9.5% to 15% seen once. The sample comprised whole blood. The sequence came from an adult who was a healthcare worker with PCR-confirmed SARS-CoV-2 infection or an uninfected control (not recorded which).

For the CDR3, the DNA is TGTGCCATCAGTGAGCCTGGTAGCGGGAGGGCGGGGGATGAGCAGTTCTTC. It translates to CAISEPGSGRAGDEQFF. The chain combines TRBV10-3 with TRBJ2-1, with TRBD2 matching over 11 bases. CDR1 and CDR2 (germline): ENHRY, SYGVKD. The CDR3 is 17 residues long. The V segment lost 2 bases and the J segment 8 bases; nucleotides outside the gene matches: 11.